The rows below give T cell receptor beta chains drawn from one sample of a study of blood T cell repertoires in COVID-19. Here immunoSEQ multiplex PCR was the method, and the copy in TCRdb shows in-frame clones only, minus some. The data show around 190,000 clones, about 88% seen once. Sequencing was done on a sample of peripheral blood. These receptors originate from a man in his forties or fifties with COVID-19, enrolled during active disease. The conserved cysteine and the conserved F or W are not part of the CDR3 here. The order of the fields is CDR3 protein, V gene.

ASSDRDYGYT	TRBV5-1
ASSPRSDRFTEAF	TRBV9
ASSPGLVNYEQY	TRBV11-1
ASSLTRGGAGEAF	TRBV7-2
ATSKGERGVVSEQF	TRBV24-1
ASSKKGTRAWVDNEQF	TRBV21-1
ARSLDPPAGVCGEQF	TRBV5-3
ASSLGLAPDTQY	TRBV4-1
ASSQVEVGVRNEQF	TRBV4-1
ASTGTYNEQF	TRBV6-5
ATSTSGGSEQF	TRBV12-3/TRBV12-4
ASSLAVDPGLKTDPVGYEQY	TRBV7-6
ASSLATGSSSYEQY	TRBV5-6
SVAFGGATYNEQF	TRBV29-1
ASSYWSVTDTQY	TRBV6-2/TRBV6-3
ASSFQFEQY	TRBV28
ASSLTPGGSSDEQY	TRBV28
ASSGTGKLYYEQY	TRBV5-6
ASKVGVNTGELF	TRBV6-5
ASSIDGPRGLGQPQH	TRBV19
ASRRIGGGYGYT	TRBV6-5
ASSYSMIRGAWEQY	TRBV6-6
ASSLGLAGADTQY	TRBV3-1/TRBV3-2
ASSSASTGGGNEQF	TRBV7-6
ASSVAEGAGLLWETQY	TRBV9
ASSLSRTGNQPQH	TRBV5-8
ASKLGQGRYQPQH	TRBV19
ASSLGAPAYSGELF	TRBV7-2
ASSPTRDSRPPQH	TRBV4-1
ASSEAAGGGLEAF	TRBV6-1
ASSLGRGSNQPQH	TRBV7-8
ASRPPGQGDYT	TRBV7-2
ATSLGQGEETQY	TRBV15
ASEEGDSPLH	TRBV28
ASSLRQSLYSPLH	TRBV7-2
ASSYVTANSPLH	TRBV6-5
ASSHRGLSGNTIY	TRBV7-9
ASSLYTGEENSPLH	TRBV5-6
ASSLVNGGYQDREKLF	TRBV7-9
ASSVRLAIDEQF	TRBV2
ASSYSLGLANEQY	TRBV6-5
ASSQDYRQETQY	TRBV7-2
ASSRETTSPLH	TRBV5-4
ASSPIRGTYTGELF	TRBV28
ATMSGVYNEQF	TRBV24-1
ASSSGDRVAGELF	TRBV28
ASSTYTEAF	TRBV6-5
ASSERREGEQF	TRBV10-2
ASSLAGGSYGYT	TRBV7-9
ASSSLAGGGEQF	TRBV27
ASSYDRVYGYT	TRBV5-4
ASSMGLAGAETQY	TRBV19
ASRAPGQGQY	TRBV2
ASSKGQAQETQY	TRBV5-8
ASSHRRQGTNQPQH	TRBV19
ATSDETSGSMDEQF	TRBV24-1
ATSRVQDTEAF	TRBV15
SVATGSVPNEQF	TRBV29-1
ASSSGGGGRQF	TRBV11-2
ASSVGSSGVYEQY	TRBV9